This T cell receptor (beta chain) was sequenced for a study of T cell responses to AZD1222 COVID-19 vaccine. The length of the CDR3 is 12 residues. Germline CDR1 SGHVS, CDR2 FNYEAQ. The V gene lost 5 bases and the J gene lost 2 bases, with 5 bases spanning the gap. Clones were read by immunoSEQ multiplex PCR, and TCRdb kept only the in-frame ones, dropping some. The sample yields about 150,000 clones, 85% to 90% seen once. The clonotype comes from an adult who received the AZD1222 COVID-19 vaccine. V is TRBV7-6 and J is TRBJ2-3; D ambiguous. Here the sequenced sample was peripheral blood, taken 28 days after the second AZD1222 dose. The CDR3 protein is CASSPNTDTQYF. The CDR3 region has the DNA TGTGCCAGCAGCCCTAACACAGATACGCAGTATTTT.